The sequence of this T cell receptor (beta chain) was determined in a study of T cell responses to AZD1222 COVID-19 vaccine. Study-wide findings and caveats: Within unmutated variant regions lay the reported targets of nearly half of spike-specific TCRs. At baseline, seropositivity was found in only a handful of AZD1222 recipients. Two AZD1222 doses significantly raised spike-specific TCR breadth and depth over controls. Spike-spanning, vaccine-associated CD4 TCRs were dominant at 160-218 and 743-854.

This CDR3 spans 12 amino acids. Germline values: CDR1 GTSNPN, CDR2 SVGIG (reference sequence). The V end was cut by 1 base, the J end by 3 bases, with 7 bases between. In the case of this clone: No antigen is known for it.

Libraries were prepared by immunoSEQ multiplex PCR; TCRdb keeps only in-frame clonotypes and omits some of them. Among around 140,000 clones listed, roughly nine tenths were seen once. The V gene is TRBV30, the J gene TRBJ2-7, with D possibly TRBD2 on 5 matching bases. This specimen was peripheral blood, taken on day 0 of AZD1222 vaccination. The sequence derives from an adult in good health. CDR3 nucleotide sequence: TGTGCCTGGAGTGCCGGGGACTACGAGCAGTACTTC. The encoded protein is CAWSAGDYEQYF.